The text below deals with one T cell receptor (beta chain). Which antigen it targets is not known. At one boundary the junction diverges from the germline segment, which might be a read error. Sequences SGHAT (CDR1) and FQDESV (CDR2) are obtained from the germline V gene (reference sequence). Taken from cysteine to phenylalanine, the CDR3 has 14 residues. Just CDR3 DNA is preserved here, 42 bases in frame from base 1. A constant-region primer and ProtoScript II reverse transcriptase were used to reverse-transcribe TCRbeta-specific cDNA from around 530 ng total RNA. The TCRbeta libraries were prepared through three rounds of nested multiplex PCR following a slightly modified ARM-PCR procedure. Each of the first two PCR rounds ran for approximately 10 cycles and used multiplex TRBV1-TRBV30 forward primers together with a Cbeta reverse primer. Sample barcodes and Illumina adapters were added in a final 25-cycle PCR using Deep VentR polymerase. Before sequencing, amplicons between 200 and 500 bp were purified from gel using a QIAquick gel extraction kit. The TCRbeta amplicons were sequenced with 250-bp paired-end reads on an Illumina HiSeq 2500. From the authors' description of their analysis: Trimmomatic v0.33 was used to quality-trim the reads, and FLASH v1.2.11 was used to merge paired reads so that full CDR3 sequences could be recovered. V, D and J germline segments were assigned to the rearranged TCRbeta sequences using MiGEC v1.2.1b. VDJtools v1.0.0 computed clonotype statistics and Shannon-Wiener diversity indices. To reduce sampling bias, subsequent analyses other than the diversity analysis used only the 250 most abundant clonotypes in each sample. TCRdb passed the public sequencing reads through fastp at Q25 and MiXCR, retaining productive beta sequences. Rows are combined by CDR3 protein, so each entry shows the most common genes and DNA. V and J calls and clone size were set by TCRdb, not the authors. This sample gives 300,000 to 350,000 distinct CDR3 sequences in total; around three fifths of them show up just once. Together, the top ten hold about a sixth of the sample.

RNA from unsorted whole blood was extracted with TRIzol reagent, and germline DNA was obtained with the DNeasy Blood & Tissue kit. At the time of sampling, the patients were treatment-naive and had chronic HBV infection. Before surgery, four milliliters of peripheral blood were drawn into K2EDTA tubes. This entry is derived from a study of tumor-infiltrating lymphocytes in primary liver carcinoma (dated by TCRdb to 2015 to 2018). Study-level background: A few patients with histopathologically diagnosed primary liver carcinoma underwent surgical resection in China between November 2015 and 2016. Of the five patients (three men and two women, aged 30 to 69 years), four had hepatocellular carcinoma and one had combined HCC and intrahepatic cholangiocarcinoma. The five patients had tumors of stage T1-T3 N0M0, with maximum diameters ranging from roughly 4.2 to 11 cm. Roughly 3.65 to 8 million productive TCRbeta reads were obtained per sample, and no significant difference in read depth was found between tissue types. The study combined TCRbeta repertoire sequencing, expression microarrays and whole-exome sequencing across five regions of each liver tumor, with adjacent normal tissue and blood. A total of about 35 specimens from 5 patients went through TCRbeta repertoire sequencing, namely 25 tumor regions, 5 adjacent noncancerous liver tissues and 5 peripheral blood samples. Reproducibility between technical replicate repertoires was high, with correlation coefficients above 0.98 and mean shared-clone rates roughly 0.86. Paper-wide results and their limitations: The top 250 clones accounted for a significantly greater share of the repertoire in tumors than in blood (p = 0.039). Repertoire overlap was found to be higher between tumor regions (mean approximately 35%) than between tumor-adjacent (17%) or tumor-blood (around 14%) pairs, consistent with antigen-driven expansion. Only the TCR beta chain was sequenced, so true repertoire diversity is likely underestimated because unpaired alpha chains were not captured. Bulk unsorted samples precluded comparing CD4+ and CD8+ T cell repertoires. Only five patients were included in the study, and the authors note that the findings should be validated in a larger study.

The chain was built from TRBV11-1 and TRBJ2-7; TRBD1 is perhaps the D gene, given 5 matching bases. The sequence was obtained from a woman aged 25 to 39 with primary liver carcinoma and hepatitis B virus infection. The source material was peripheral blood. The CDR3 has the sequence CANSLRIAGYEQYF. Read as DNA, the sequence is TGTGCCAACAGCTTACGGATCGCAGGGTACGAGCAGTACTTC.